The 29 T cell receptor beta chains listed next were all sequenced from one sample in a study of cytomegalovirus exposure and HLA in healthy donors. PCR used 60 Vbeta primers and 13 Jbeta primers. Assay: immunoSEQ multiplex PCR; the TCRdb copy retains only in-frame clones and omits some. The sample lists about 130,000 clones; around 80% were seen once. The sequenced material came from PBMCs. Source of these receptors: a man aged 30 to 39 in good health and CMV-seronegative.

The V gene is TRBV4-1, the J gene TRBJ2-7; no clear D. The CDR3 runs 15 residues. The V and J ends lost 0 bases and 0 bases respectively, with 9 bases between them. CDR1 MGHRA and CDR2 YSYEKL come from the germline V gene. This chain's CDR3 is CASSQDRGISYEQYF. Here the CDR3 DNA reads TGCGCCAGCAGCCAAGATCGAGGCATCTCCTACGAGCAGTACTTC.

The chain has TRBV11-1 and TRBJ2-3; no clear D. Germline CDR1 reads SGHAT; CDR2 reads FQDESV (reference sequence). This CDR3 region has 13 residues. V lost 3 bases to trimming and J lost 0 bases, with 4 bases between them. CDR3 protein: CASSLASTDTQYF. CDR3 bases: TGTGCCAGCAGCTTGGCCAGCACAGATACGCAGTATTTT.

CDR3 DNA: TGTGCCAGCAGCCAAGGGGGGGGCACTGAAGCTTTCTTT. This translates into CASSQGGGTEAFF. The gene calls are TRBV7-6 and TRBJ1-1; weak D call: TRBD1 (6 bases). The CDR3 is 13 amino acids. V lost 5 bases, J lost 4 bases, and 11 bases lay in between. Germline-derived CDR1 and CDR2 are SGHVS and FNYEAQ.

The table lists this clone with a count of one. The chain links TRBV18 to TRBJ2-1; possibly TRBD2 for D (5 bases). The V end lost 4 bases, the J end lost 8 bases, and 9 bases lay between the germline ends. Germline V CDR1 and CDR2: KGHSH, LQKENI. The CDR3 length is 12 residues. The CDR3 reads CASSLSGDEQFF. CDR3 sequence (DNA): TGTGCCAGCTCACTTTCCGGGGATGAGCAGTTCTTC.

V is TRBV11-2 and J is TRBJ2-7; D is unresolved. Deletions cut 3 bases from V and 6 bases from J, with 9 bases between. The CDR3 spans 12 residues. Germline CDR1 SGHAT, CDR2 FQNNGV. The CDR3 is CASSFLPSEQYF. The CDR3 DNA reads TGTGCCAGCAGCTTTTTACCGAGCGAGCAGTACTTC.

This clone was seen a handful of times. The J gene is TRBJ2-6, the V gene TRBV7-9; 7 bases align to TRBD1. This CDR3 region has 14 residues. Trimming cost V 3 bases and J 12 bases; bases outside gene matches: 8. The germline V gene has CDR1 SEHNR and CDR2 FQNEAQ (reference sequence). The CDR3, as DNA: TGTGCCAGCAGCTTGGGGGACAGCGTCGGCGTCCTGACTTTC. It encodes CASSLGDSVGVLTF.

V gene TRBV27 combines with J gene TRBJ2-2; possibly TRBD2 for D (7 bases). The V and J ends lost 5 bases and 2 bases respectively, with 18 bases between them. This CDR3 is 17 amino acids long. Germline V CDR1 and CDR2: MNHEY, SMNVEV (reference sequence). CDR3 residues: CASSHIRGRGNTGELFF. CDR3 coding DNA: TGTGCCAGCAGTCATATAAGGGGGAGGGGTAACACCGGGGAGCTGTTTTTT.

The chain has TRBV25-1 and TRBJ2-5; 10 bases map to TRBD2. The CDR3 runs to 14 residues. V was clipped by 5 bases and J by 7 bases; unmatched bases: 7. Germline CDR1 is MGHDK and CDR2 is SYGVNS. CDR3: CASSPLAGVGTQYF. The CDR3 nucleotides read TGTGCCAGCAGTCCGCTAGCGGGGGTTGGGACCCAGTACTTC.

This clone was counted only a few times. The chain links TRBV28 to TRBJ1-2, with 7 bases aligning to TRBD1. CDR3 size: 15 residues. V trimming: 5 bases; J trimming: 8 bases; junction bases outside the gene matches: 14. The germline CDR1 and CDR2 sequences are MDHEN and SYDVKM. This CDR3 is CASSRRTGFFRGYTF. CDR3 in DNA: TGTGCCAGCAGTCGCCGGACAGGCTTTTTTAGGGGCTACACCTTC.

J is TRBJ2-2 and V is TRBV4-3; 7 bases map to TRBD2. J gave up 6 bases and V 1 base, and 5 bases lay outside the gene matches. Germline V CDR1 and CDR2: LGHNA, YSLEER. This CDR3 has 15 amino acids. The CDR3 nucleotides read TGCGCCAGCAGCCAAGGTTGGGGGGGGGCCGGGGAGCTGTTTTTT. It translates to CASSQGWGGAGELFF.

CDR3 nucleotides: TGTGCCAGTAGTGAGGGACAGGGTCGAGGCTACACCTTC. This sequence encodes CASSEGQGRGYTF. V is TRBV19 and J is TRBJ1-2; 9 nucleotides align to TRBD1. The CDR3 runs 13 residues. Germline CDR1 and CDR2: LNHDA and SQIVND (reference sequence). The J segment lost 8 bases and the V segment lost 5 bases, leaving 6 bases of the junction unmatched.

The rearrangement joins TRBV7-8 to TRBJ1-2; D might be TRBD1 (6 bases). The V gene lost 2 bases and the J gene lost 4 bases, with 11 bases spanning the gap. CDR3 length: 14 residues. The V gene's germline CDR1 is SGHVS and CDR2 FQNEAQ. CDR3 residues: CASSLNQQGYGYTF. The CDR3, as DNA: TGTGCCAGCAGCTTAAACCAACAGGGCTATGGCTACACCTTC. The whole variable domain, filled in from reference TRBV7-8 and TRBJ1-2, reads GAGVSQSPRYKVAKRGQDVALRCDPISGHVSLFWYQQALGQGPEFLTYFQNEAQLDKSGLPSDRFFAERPEGSVSTLKIQRTQQEDSAVYLCASSLNQQGYGYTFGSGTRLTVV.

This clone was observed a handful of times. V gene TRBV4-1 combines with J gene TRBJ2-5, with TRBD2 identical over 11 bases. The CDR3 extends over 16 amino acids. J was trimmed by 5 bases and V by 5 bases; bases with no gene match: 10. CDR1 is MGHRA, CDR2 YSYEKL, per germline. The CDR3 spells CASSEGSGGGVETQYF. In nucleotides, the CDR3 is TGCGCCAGCAGCGAAGGTAGCGGGGGGGGTGTGGAGACCCAGTACTTC.

The V call is TRBV5-1, the J call TRBJ2-7; D unclear. The CDR3 is made up of 14 amino acids. From germline, CDR1 is SGHRS and CDR2 YFSETQ. Between the trimmed V and J ends, which lost 0 bases and 0 bases, there was a span of 7 bases. CDR3 loop: CASSLDSFSYEQYF. Here the CDR3 DNA reads TGCGCCAGCAGCTTGGACAGTTTCTCCTACGAGCAGTACTTC.

The rearrangement joins TRBV19 to TRBJ2-1, with TRBD2 matching over 9 bases. Per the germline V gene, CDR1 is LNHDA and CDR2 is SQIVND (reference sequence). The CDR3 extends over 13 amino acids. The ends lost 9 bases at V and 3 bases at J; junction bases unmatched: 3. This CDR3 is CARPTSGYNEQFF. CDR3 sequence (DNA): TGTGCCAGGCCGACTAGCGGCTACAATGAGCAGTTCTTC.

The chain joins TRBV9 to TRBJ2-7; no clear D. CDR3 length: 14 residues. The germline V and J ends were trimmed by 2 bases and 2 bases, with 11 bases remaining between them. The germline gives CDR1 SGDLS, CDR2 YYNGEE. CDR3 amino acids: CASSVDSSPYEQYF. CDR3 nucleotides: TGTGCCAGCAGCGTTGACTCTTCCCCCTACGAGCAGTACTTC.

The chain has TRBV5-1 and TRBJ2-1; TRBD2 matches at 14 bases. The CDR3 runs to 15 residues. The germline V gene encodes CDR1 SGHRS and CDR2 YFSETQ. V lost 4 bases to trimming and J lost 8 bases; unmatched junction nucleotides: 5. The CDR3 DNA reads TGCGCCAGCAGCGAGACTAGCGGGGGGGCCTATGAGCAGTTCTTC. Translating gives CASSETSGGAYEQFF.

This sequence joins TRBV4-1 and TRBJ2-2, with a tentative D call TRBD1 (6 bases). The CDR3 consists of 15 residues. Between the trimmed V and J ends, which lost 3 bases and 6 bases, there was a span of 14 bases. Germline V gene lookup returns CDR1 MGHRA and CDR2 YSYEKL. The CDR3 reads CASSQKGVLPGELFF. The CDR3 DNA follows: TGCGCCAGCAGCCAGAAGGGGGTACTCCCCGGGGAGCTGTTTTTT.

This clone has just one count. This rearrangement joins TRBV5-1 to TRBJ2-5; 8 positions agree with TRBD2. This CDR3 contains 14 residues. Trimming at V came to 7 bases and at J to 2 bases, leaving 7 bases not matched to a gene. Germline V gene sequence: CDR1 SGHRS, CDR2 YFSETQ. This chain's CDR3 is CASRTGTRQETQYF. For the CDR3, the DNA is TGCGCCAGCCGAACGGGGACTAGACAAGAGACCCAGTACTTC.

CDR3: CASSPPGHGNTIYF. The CDR3 region has the DNA TGTGCCAGTAGCCCGCCGGGACACGGAAACACCATATATTTT. This chain connects TRBV19 to TRBJ1-3, with D possibly matching TRBD1 (6 bases). This CDR3 has 14 residues. Germline values: CDR1 LNHDA, CDR2 SQIVND (reference sequence). Trimming took 6 bases from V and 4 from J, leaving 13 bases between them.

The chain employs TRBV25-1 and TRBJ2-7, with TRBD1 identical over 7 bases. Losses at the gene ends were 3 bases for V and 1 base for J; bases not matched to a gene: 6. Germline V CDR1 and CDR2: MGHDK, SYGVNS. The CDR3 loop spans 15 amino acids. CDR3 DNA: TGTGCCAGCAGTGAGGGACAGCTTCCTTCCTACGAGCAGTACTTC. It codes for CASSEGQLPSYEQYF.

This chain connects TRBV5-1 to TRBJ2-7, with 8 positions matching TRBD2. V shed 1 base, J shed 0 bases, and the junction held 3 bases outside the gene matches. CDR3 length: 15 amino acids. Germline-derived CDR1 and CDR2 are SGHRS and YFSETQ. The CDR3 DNA follows: TGCGCCAGCAGCTTGAGCGGGAGTTACTCCTACGAGCAGTACTTC. It is translated as CASSLSGSYSYEQYF.

This clone was counted a few times. The chain combines TRBV6-5 with TRBJ1-4, with D perhaps matching TRBD1 (6 bases). There are 14 residues in the CDR3. Trimming cost V 5 bases and J 8 bases, with 15 bases left between them. Looked up from germline, CDR1 is MNHEY and CDR2 is SVGAGI. CDR3 nucleotides: TGTGCCAGCAGTCTACAGGGACGAAGGGAAAAACTGTTTTTT. As protein: CASSLQGRREKLFF.

The chain uses TRBV2 and TRBJ2-3, with 8 bases fitting TRBD2. The trim removed 7 bases at V and 1 base at J, leaving 4 bases unmatched. The CDR3 loop spans 14 amino acids. From germline, CDR1 is SNHLY and CDR2 FYNNEI. Here the CDR3 reads CASILTSGTDTQYF. The CDR3, as DNA: TGTGCCAGCATCTTGACTAGCGGCACAGATACGCAGTATTTT.

The CDR3: CASRSTGTSWETQYF. The DNA of the CDR3 is TGTGCCAGCAGGTCAACCGGGACTAGCTGGGAGACCCAGTACTTC. This chain connects TRBV28 to TRBJ2-5; TRBD2 agrees at 9 bases. Germline V CDR1 and CDR2: MDHEN, SYDVKM. The CDR3 totals 15 residues. V lost 6 bases and J lost 5; bases outside the gene matches: 10.

The chain employs TRBV29-1 and TRBJ2-7; 15 positions match TRBD2. The CDR3 loop spans 17 amino acids. Germline loops: CDR1 SQVTM, CDR2 ANQGSEA. The ends lost 4 bases at V and 0 bases at J; junction bases unmatched: 7. CDR3 protein: CSVVGGLAGGSSYEQYF. In DNA, the CDR3 is TGCAGCGTTGTAGGGGGACTAGCGGGGGGATCCTCCTACGAGCAGTACTTC.

This clone was observed once. The rearrangement joins TRBV7-2 to TRBJ1-1; 7 bases are shared with TRBD1. Germline-derived CDR1 and CDR2 are SGHTA and FQGNSA. The CDR3 sequence is 13 residues long. Trimming took 5 bases from V and 5 from J; bases not matched to a gene: 5. CDR3 residues: CASSITGVTEAFF. CDR3 bases: TGTGCCAGCAGCATTACAGGGGTGACTGAAGCTTTCTTT.

V usage is TRBV18 and J usage is TRBJ1-1; 9 bases agree with TRBD1. Germline V gene lookup returns CDR1 KGHSH and CDR2 LQKENI. Germline trimming cut 3 bases from V and 4 bases from J; bases unmatched to any gene: 3. This CDR3 comprises 14 residues. DNA of the CDR3: TGTGCCAGCTCACCGGGACAGGGCCTCACTGAAGCTTTCTTT. As protein: CASSPGQGLTEAFF. The complete variable domain, with remaining parts taken from reference TRBV18 and TRBJ1-1, reads NAGVMQNPRHLVRRRGQEARLRCSPMKGHSHVYWYRQLPEEGLKFMVYLQKENIIDESGMPKERFSAEFPKEGPSILRIQQVVRGDSAAYFCASSPGQGLTEAFFGQGTRLTVV.

This clone came up a few times. In this CDR3 the conserved last residue, phenylalanine or tryptophan, is missing, so a read error is likely. The chain carries TRBV29-1 and TRBJ1-2, with a tentative D call TRBD1 (6 bases). Per the germline V gene, CDR1 is SQVTM and CDR2 is ANQGSEA. V was pared by 4 bases and J by 2 bases, with 17 bases between. The CDR3 runs 15 residues. CDR3 DNA: TGCAGCGTTGCACGGATCCGGACAGACAACTATGGCTACACCCTC. Translated, it gives CSVARIRTDNYGYTL.